The 4 T cell receptor beta chains presented below share a single source sample, sequenced in a study of regulatory T cells in long-lasting Graves disease. Construction of the TCR beta libraries employed iRepertoire HTBI primers in conjunction with Arm-PCR of CDR3 regions. TCRdb analysed the multiplex PCR reads with MiXCR anew, one entry per CDR3 protein. The repertoire holds more than 450,000 distinct CDR3 sequences, with about 11% as singletons. Sample time point: newly diagnosed GD, antithyroid drugs for less than 3 months. Extracted PBMC RNA gave rise to the TCR library. The sample was also linked to a second study, of T cells in Graves' hyperthyroidism and ophthalmopathy.

The sequenced sample was peripheral blood mononuclear cells (PBMCs), obtained at new diagnosis, from a patient treated with antithyroid drugs. The source of these receptors is a woman aged 25-40 years with Graves disease.

This clonotype was picked up a small number of times. This chain connects TRBV2 to TRBJ1-6; D gene unclear. Looked up from germline, CDR1 is SNHLY and CDR2 is FYNNEI. Trimming took off 5 bases at V and 0 bases at J, with 17 bases between the two ends. CDR3 size: 18 residues. The CDR3 loop is CASSYSGETRSYNSPLHF. Here the CDR3 DNA reads TGTGCCAGCAGTTACTCTGGGGAAACCCGCTCCTATAATTCACCCCTCCACTTT.

This clonotype came up a few times. The V gene is TRBV6-9, the J gene TRBJ2-7, with D tentatively TRBD2 (5 bases). The CDR3 is 16 amino acids. CDR1 and CDR2 from the germline V gene are MNHGY and SVAAGI. V lost 3 bases and J lost 0, with 15 bases in between. DNA of the CDR3: TGTGCCAGCAGTTACTCACCAGCGGATTACTCCTACGAGCAGTACTTC. As protein: CASSYSPADYSYEQYF.

This clonotype has a handful of counts. The rearrangement links TRBV14 to TRBJ1-1, with D unresolved. Per the germline V gene, CDR1 is SGHDN and CDR2 is FVKESK. The length of the CDR3 is 15 residues. The ends were cut back, 0 bases at V and 6 bases at J, with 14 bases in the middle. The CDR3 loop reads CASSQEVGVRAEAFF. The CDR3 region has the DNA TGTGCCAGCAGCCAAGAAGTGGGCGTTCGGGCTGAAGCTTTCTTT.

This clonotype was recorded a few times. This could be a read error, since a much larger clone is one nucleotide away. The chain links TRBV7-2 to TRBJ2-1; 7 bases fit TRBD1. This CDR3 is 18 amino acids long. V was pared by 1 base and J by 7 bases, with 16 bases of the junction left unmatched. Germline V lookup: CDR1 SGHTA, CDR2 FQGNSA. This CDR3 is CASSLVGRGSIYANEQFF. The CDR3 region has the DNA TGTGCCAGCAGCTTAGTTGGCAGGGGGTCTATATACGCGAATGAGCAGTTCTTC. The variable domain in full, with the rest retrieved from reference TRBV7-2 and TRBJ2-1, is GAGVSQSPSNKVTEKGKDVELRCDPISGHTALYWYRQSLGQGLEFLIYFQGNSAPDKSGLPSDRFSAERTGGSVSTLTIQRTQQEDSAVYLCASSLVGRGSIYANEQFFGPGTRLTVL.